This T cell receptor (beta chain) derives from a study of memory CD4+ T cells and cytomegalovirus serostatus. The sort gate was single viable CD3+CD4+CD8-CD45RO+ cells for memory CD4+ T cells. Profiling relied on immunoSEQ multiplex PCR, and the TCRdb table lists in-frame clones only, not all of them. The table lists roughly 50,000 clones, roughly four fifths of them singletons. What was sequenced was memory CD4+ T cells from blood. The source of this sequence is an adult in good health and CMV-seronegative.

CDR3 residues: CASSSPGSRFSNEQFF. In DNA form, the CDR3 reads TGTGCCAGCAGTTCGCCGGGTTCTAGATTTTCGAATGAGCAGTTCTTC. The rearrangement links TRBV28 to TRBJ2-1, with no clear D. Germline loops: CDR1 MDHEN, CDR2 SYDVKM. V was shortened by 4 bases and J by 7 bases, with 20 bases between the two germline ends. The CDR3 covers 16 residues.